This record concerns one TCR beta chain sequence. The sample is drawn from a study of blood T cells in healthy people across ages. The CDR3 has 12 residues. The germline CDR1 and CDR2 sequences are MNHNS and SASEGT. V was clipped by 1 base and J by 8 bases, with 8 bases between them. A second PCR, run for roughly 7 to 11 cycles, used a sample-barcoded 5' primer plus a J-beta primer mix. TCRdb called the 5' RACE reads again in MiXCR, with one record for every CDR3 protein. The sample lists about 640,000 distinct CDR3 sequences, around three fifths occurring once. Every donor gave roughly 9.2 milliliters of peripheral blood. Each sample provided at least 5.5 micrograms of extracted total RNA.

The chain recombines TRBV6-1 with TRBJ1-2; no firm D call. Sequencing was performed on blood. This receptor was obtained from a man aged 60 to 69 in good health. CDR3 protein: CASSEVPGGYTF. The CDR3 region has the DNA TGTGCCAGCAGTGAAGTTCCGGGGGGCTACACCTTC.